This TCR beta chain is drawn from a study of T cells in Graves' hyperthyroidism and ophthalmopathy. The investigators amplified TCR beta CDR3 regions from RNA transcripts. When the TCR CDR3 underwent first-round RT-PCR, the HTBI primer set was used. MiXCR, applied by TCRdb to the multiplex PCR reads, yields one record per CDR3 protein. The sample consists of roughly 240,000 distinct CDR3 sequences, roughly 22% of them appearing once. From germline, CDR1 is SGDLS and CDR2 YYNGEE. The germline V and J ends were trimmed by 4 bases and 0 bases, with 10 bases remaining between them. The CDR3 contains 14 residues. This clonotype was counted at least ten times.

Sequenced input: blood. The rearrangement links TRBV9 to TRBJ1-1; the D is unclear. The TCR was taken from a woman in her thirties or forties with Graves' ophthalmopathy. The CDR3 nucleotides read TGTGCCAGCAGCCCGAGACACCTGAACACTGAAGCTTTCTTT. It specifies CASSPRHLNTEAFF.